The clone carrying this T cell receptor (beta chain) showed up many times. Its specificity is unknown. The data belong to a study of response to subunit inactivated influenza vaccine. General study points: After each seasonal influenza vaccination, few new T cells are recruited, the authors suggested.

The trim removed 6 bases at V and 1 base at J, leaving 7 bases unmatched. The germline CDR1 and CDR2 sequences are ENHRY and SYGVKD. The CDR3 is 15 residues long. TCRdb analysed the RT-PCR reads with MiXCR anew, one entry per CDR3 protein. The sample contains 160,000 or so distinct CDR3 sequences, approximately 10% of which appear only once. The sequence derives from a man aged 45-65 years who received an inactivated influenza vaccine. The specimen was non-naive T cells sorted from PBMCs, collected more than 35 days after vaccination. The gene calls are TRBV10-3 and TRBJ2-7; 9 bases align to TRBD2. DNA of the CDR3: TGTGCCATCAGGAATAGCGGGAGTTTGTCCTACGAGCAGTACTTC. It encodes CAIRNSGSLSYEQYF.